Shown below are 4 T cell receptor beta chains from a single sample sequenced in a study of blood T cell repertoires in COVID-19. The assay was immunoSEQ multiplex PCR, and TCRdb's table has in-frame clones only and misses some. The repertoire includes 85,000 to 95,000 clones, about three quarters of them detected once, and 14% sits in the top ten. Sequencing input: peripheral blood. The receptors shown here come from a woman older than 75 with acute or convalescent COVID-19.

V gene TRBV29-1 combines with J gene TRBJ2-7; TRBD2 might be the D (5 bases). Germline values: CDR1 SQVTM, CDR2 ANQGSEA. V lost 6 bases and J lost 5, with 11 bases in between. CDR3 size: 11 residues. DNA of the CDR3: TGCAGCGTGGGAGAGGGCCACGAGCAGTACTTC. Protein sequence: CSVGEGHEQYF.

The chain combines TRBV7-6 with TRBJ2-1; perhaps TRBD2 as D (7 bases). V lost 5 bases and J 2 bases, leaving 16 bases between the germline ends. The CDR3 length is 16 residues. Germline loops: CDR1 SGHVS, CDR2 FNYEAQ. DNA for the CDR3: TGTGCCAGCAGCCCTCTAGGGGGGGTTACCTACAATGAGCAGTTCTTC. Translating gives CASSPLGGVTYNEQFF. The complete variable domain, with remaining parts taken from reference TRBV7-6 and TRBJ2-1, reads GAGVSQSPRYKVTKRGQDVALRCDPISGHVSLYWYRQALGQGPEFLTYFNYEAQQDKSGLPNDRFSAERPEGSISTLTIQRTEQRDSAMYRCASSPLGGVTYNEQFFGPGTRLTVL.

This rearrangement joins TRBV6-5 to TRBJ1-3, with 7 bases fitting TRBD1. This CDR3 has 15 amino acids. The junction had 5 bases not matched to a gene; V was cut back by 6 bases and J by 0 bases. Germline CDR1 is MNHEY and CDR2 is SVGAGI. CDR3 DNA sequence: TGTGCCAGCAGAACGGACAGGATCTCTGGAAACACCATATATTTT. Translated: CASRTDRISGNTIYF.

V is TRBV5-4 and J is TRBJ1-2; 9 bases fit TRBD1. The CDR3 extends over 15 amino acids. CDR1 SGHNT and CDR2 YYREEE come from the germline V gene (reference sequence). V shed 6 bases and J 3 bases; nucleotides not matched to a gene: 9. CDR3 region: CASTSPGQGYYGYTF. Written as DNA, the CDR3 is TGTGCCAGCACCTCCCCAGGACAGGGGTACTATGGCTACACCTTC.